Listed below are T cell receptor beta chains from one sample, sequenced in a study of vaccination and CD4 T cells after COVID-19. These TCRs are of unknown antigen specificity. TCRdb processed the PCR reads anew with MiXCR; each CDR3 protein has one entry. The table has over a thousand distinct CDR3 sequences, about 15% seen once. Input material: CD4+ T cells from blood, cultured in vitro. All receptors come from a human donor in good health. The CDR3 runs from the conserved cysteine through the conserved F or W. The order of the fields is clone size, V gene, D gene, J gene, CDR3 DNA, CDR3 protein. A D gene is named only where the DNA matches it firmly. For some rows the clone size is stated as once, few or many, or as a class when expanded; others skip it.

abundance: medium-sized
v_gene: TRBV11-3
d_gene: .
j_gene: TRBJ2-7
CDR3nt: TGTGCCAGCAGCTCCTCGGGGCAGCGCTACGAGCAGTACTTC
CDR3aa: CASSSSGQRYEQYF

abundance: medium-sized
v_gene: TRBV6-1
d_gene: TRBD2
j_gene: TRBJ2-1
CDR3nt: TGTGCCAGCACTCGGCCGGTTGGGTCTAGCGGGAGACTAAATGAGCAGTTCTTC
CDR3aa: CASTRPVGSSGRLNEQFF

abundance: large
v_gene: TRBV7-3
d_gene: .
j_gene: TRBJ1-6
CDR3nt: TGTGCCAGCAGCTTGACAGCAAATTCACCCCTCCACTTT
CDR3aa: CASSLTANSPLHF

abundance: medium-sized
v_gene: TRBV7-2
d_gene: .
j_gene: TRBJ1-1
CDR3nt: TGTGCCAGCAGCCTGGGAGTCACTGAAGCTTTCTTT
CDR3aa: CASSLGVTEAFF

abundance: medium-sized
v_gene: TRBV20-1
d_gene: .
j_gene: TRBJ1-1
CDR3nt: TGCAGTGCTAGTCGGGGTCTGAACACTGAAGCTTTCTTT
CDR3aa: CSASRGLNTEAFF

abundance: large
v_gene: TRBV11-1
d_gene: .
j_gene: TRBJ1-1
CDR3nt: TGTGCCAGCAGCGACCGACGGAGGACCTTTGAAGCTTTCTTT
CDR3aa: CASSDRRRTFEAFF

abundance: few
v_gene: TRBV6-4
d_gene: TRBD2
j_gene: TRBJ2-5
CDR3nt: TGTGCCAGCAGTCCGACTAGCGGGGGTGAGACCCAGTACTTC
CDR3aa: CASSPTSGGETQYF

abundance: few
v_gene: TRBV7-2
d_gene: TRBD1
j_gene: TRBJ1-4
CDR3nt: TGTGCCAGCAGCTTAGACAGGGGTAATGAAAAACTGTTTTTT
CDR3aa: CASSLDRGNEKLFF

abundance: medium-sized
v_gene: TRBV6-2/TRBV6-3
d_gene: .
j_gene: TRBJ1-5
CDR3nt: TGTGCCAGCAGTAAAAGGGGGGCGGAAGAGCCCCAGCATTTT
CDR3aa: CASSKRGAEEPQHF

abundance: .
v_gene: TRBV28
d_gene: TRBD2
j_gene: TRBJ2-3
CDR3nt: TGTGCCAGCAGCCCGATCACGGGGGGGGTAGATACGCAGTATTTT
CDR3aa: CASSPITGGVDTQYF

abundance: .
v_gene: TRBV28
d_gene: TRBD1
j_gene: TRBJ2-6
CDR3nt: TGTGCCAGCAGGGGGGACAGGGTTTTCTCCGGGGCCAACGTCCTGACTTTC
CDR3aa: CASRGDRVFSGANVLTF

abundance: medium-sized
v_gene: TRBV27
d_gene: .
j_gene: TRBJ1-2
CDR3nt: TGTGCCAGCAGTTTAAATTCTTGGGGGCAAGACGGCTACACCTTC
CDR3aa: CASSLNSWGQDGYTF

abundance: large
v_gene: TRBV20-1
d_gene: .
j_gene: TRBJ1-2
CDR3nt: TGCAGTGCCCCCGACCCTAACTATGGCTACACCTTC
CDR3aa: CSAPDPNYGYTF

abundance: few
v_gene: TRBV5-1
d_gene: TRBD1
j_gene: TRBJ1-2
CDR3nt: TGCGCCAGCAGCCTGAGACAGGGGGCTGGCTACACCTTC
CDR3aa: CASSLRQGAGYTF

abundance: few
v_gene: TRBV28
d_gene: TRBD2
j_gene: TRBJ2-3
CDR3nt: TGTGCCACTACTCAAGCGGGAGAGGCCACAGATACGCAGTATTTT
CDR3aa: CATTQAGEATDTQYF

abundance: .
v_gene: TRBV5-1
d_gene: TRBD2
j_gene: TRBJ2-3
CDR3nt: TGCGCCAGCAGCGGAGTAACTAGCGGGGGGAGGGGCACAGATACGCAGTATTTT
CDR3aa: CASSGVTSGGRGTDTQYF

abundance: .
v_gene: TRBV12-3/TRBV12-4
d_gene: .
j_gene: TRBJ1-1
CDR3nt: TGTGCCAGCAGTTTACTCAGGGTCACTGAAGCTTTCTTT
CDR3aa: CASSLLRVTEAFF

abundance: medium-sized
v_gene: TRBV10-3
d_gene: TRBD1
j_gene: TRBJ1-2
CDR3nt: TGTGCCATCAGGTCCGGGACAGGGGGCGCGGGTGGCTACACCTTC
CDR3aa: CAIRSGTGGAGGYTF

abundance: medium-sized
v_gene: TRBV19
d_gene: .
j_gene: TRBJ1-5
CDR3nt: TGTGCCAGTACCCCTCAACAGGGATATCAGCCCCAGCATTTT
CDR3aa: CASTPQQGYQPQHF

abundance: medium-sized
v_gene: TRBV7-8
d_gene: .
j_gene: TRBJ1-2
CDR3nt: TGTGCCAGCAGCTTCATCTCTACGGGAAACTATGGCTACACCTTC
CDR3aa: CASSFISTGNYGYTF

abundance: medium-sized
v_gene: TRBV7-9
d_gene: .
j_gene: TRBJ2-7
CDR3nt: TGTGCCGGCCGCGGCCGCCCAATATACGAGCAGTACTTC
CDR3aa: CAGRGRPIYEQYF

abundance: medium-sized
v_gene: TRBV5-4
d_gene: .
j_gene: TRBJ1-2
CDR3nt: TGTGCCAGCAGCTTGAACTCCGGGCGGGATGGCTACACCTTC
CDR3aa: CASSLNSGRDGYTF

abundance: medium-sized
v_gene: TRBV20-1
d_gene: .
j_gene: TRBJ1-6
CDR3nt: TGCAGTGCTAGTCTGGGAGGTAATTCACCCCTCCACTTT
CDR3aa: CSASLGGNSPLHF

abundance: medium-sized
v_gene: TRBV20-1
d_gene: .
j_gene: TRBJ1-5
CDR3nt: TGCAGTGCTAGGGACACCCTTAGCAATCAGCCCCAGCATTTT
CDR3aa: CSARDTLSNQPQHF

abundance: medium-sized
v_gene: TRBV7-2
d_gene: .
j_gene: TRBJ1-2
CDR3nt: TGTGCCAGCAGCAGGGCTAACTATGGCTACACCTTC
CDR3aa: CASSRANYGYTF

abundance: medium-sized
v_gene: TRBV6-5
d_gene: TRBD1
j_gene: TRBJ1-1
CDR3nt: TGTGCCAGCAGTTCAGGGACAGGGATGAACACTGAAGCTTTCTTT
CDR3aa: CASSSGTGMNTEAFF

abundance: .
v_gene: TRBV6-1
d_gene: .
j_gene: TRBJ2-2
CDR3nt: TGTGCCAGCAGTCCCCTCTTTCCCGCAACCCCGAACACCGGGGAGCTGTTTTTT
CDR3aa: CASSPLFPATPNTGELFF

abundance: .
v_gene: TRBV10-3
d_gene: .
j_gene: TRBJ2-7
CDR3nt: TGTGCCATCAGTGACGAACGACAATACTACGAGCAGTACTTC
CDR3aa: CAISDERQYYEQYF

abundance: few
v_gene: TRBV12-5
d_gene: .
j_gene: TRBJ2-3
CDR3nt: TGTGCTAGTGGTTTGGACTCACAGAGCACAGATACGCAGTATTTT
CDR3aa: CASGLDSQSTDTQYF

abundance: few
v_gene: TRBV28
d_gene: TRBD1
j_gene: TRBJ1-5
CDR3nt: TGTGCCAGCAGGCCCCTACAGGGGGCCCAGCCCCAGCATTTT
CDR3aa: CASRPLQGAQPQHF

abundance: medium-sized
v_gene: TRBV20-1
d_gene: TRBD1
j_gene: TRBJ2-3
CDR3nt: TGCAGTGCCCCGGCCGACAGGGCCACAGATACGCAGTATTTT
CDR3aa: CSAPADRATDTQYF

abundance: .
v_gene: TRBV5-6
d_gene: .
j_gene: TRBJ2-7
CDR3nt: TGTGCCAGCAGCTTGGCGGCTCCCCTGTCGGGGATCGACGAGCAGTACTTC
CDR3aa: CASSLAAPLSGIDEQYF